This T cell receptor beta chain was recovered during a study of CD8 T cells in ankylosing spondylitis. MiXCR, run by TCRdb on the 5' RACE reads, gives a single entry per CDR3 protein. The sample lists a few hundred thousand distinct CDR3 sequences, around 10% occurring once. The table lists this clonotype with a few counts. The CDR3 totals 12 residues. The V end was cut by 4 bases, the J end by 1 base, with 4 bases between. CDR1 and CDR2 from the germline V gene are SEHNR and FQNEAQ (reference sequence). This sequence joins TRBV7-9 and TRBJ1-1; no clear D gene. This TCR was sampled from a male donor with ankylosing spondylitis or in good health (not recorded which). Input material: blood, either unsorted or a sorted T cell fraction (not recorded which). Written as DNA, the CDR3 is TGTGCCAGCAGCTCCGCGAACACTGAAGCTTTCTTT. Amino acids: CASSSANTEAFF.